These 7 T cell receptor beta chains were sequenced from one sample in a study of T cells in localized non-small cell lung cancer. Measured with immunoSEQ multiplex PCR; TCRdb has only the in-frame clones, and not every one. The sample lists 100,000 or so clones, approximately 90% seen once, with over 3.5% in the top ten. The sequencing here drew on PBMCs, taken before any cancer treatment. The receptors originated from a woman aged 40-69 years with stage II squamous cell lung carcinoma.

This chain uses TRBV5-6 with TRBJ2-1, with 10 bases aligning to TRBD2. CDR3 size: 15 residues. V dropped 5 bases and J dropped 7; count of bases not matched to a gene: 9. CDR1 SGHDT and CDR2 YYEEEE come from the germline V gene. CDR3 nucleotides: TGTGCCAGCAGGGTAAATCTAGCGGGAGATAATGAGCAGTTCTTC. It specifies CASRVNLAGDNEQFF.

The chain couples TRBV7-9 to TRBJ2-1; 12 bases fit TRBD2. The V gene's germline CDR1 is SEHNR and CDR2 FQNEAQ (reference sequence). The CDR3 runs 15 residues. V lost 5 bases and J lost 7; bases outside the gene matches: 6. The CDR3 DNA reads TGTGCCAGCAGCCCCGGACTAGCGGGGATTAATGAGCAGTTCTTC. The encoded protein is CASSPGLAGINEQFF.

On this clone: The same CDR3 can be traced to other DNA sequences in this sample. The chain joins TRBV6-6 to TRBJ2-1; D not resolved. Germline V CDR1 and CDR2: MNHNY, SVGAGI (reference sequence). With 5 bases removed from V and 1 base from J, the gap between germline ends came to 6 bases. This CDR3 is 13 amino acids long. CDR3 residues: CASSRDSYNEQFF. In DNA form, the CDR3 reads TGTGCCAGCAGTAGGGATTCCTACAATGAGCAGTTCTTC.

The chain is built from TRBV9 and TRBJ2-2, with 8 bases fitting TRBD2. There are 15 residues in the CDR3. Trimming cost V 4 bases and J 4 bases; bases outside gene matches: 6. From germline, CDR1 is SGDLS and CDR2 YYNGEE. The CDR3 loop is CASSPLGGGTGELFF. DNA for the CDR3: TGTGCCAGCAGCCCGCTCGGGGGGGGCACCGGGGAGCTGTTTTTT.

V is TRBV12-5 and J is TRBJ1-1, with TRBD1 matching over 10 bases. Per germline, CDR1 LGHNT and CDR2 FRNRAP. Germline trimming cut 8 bases from V and 5 bases from J; bases unmatched to any gene: 5. There are 13 residues in the CDR3. Written as DNA, the CDR3 is TGTGCTAGTAAGTCGGACAGGGGGACTGAAGCTTTCTTT. Its translation is CASKSDRGTEAFF.

V gene TRBV29-1 combines with J gene TRBJ2-7; 10 bases line up with TRBD1. CDR1 is SQVTM and CDR2 is ANQGSEA in the germline V gene. The V and J ends lost 3 bases and 2 bases, in that order; junction bases with no gene match: 4. The CDR3 length is 14 residues. CDR3 residues: CSVEGTGEAYEQYF. The CDR3 region has the DNA TGCAGCGTTGAGGGGACAGGGGAAGCCTACGAGCAGTACTTC.

V and J are TRBV6-1 and TRBJ2-7, with 8 positions matching TRBD1. Per the germline V gene, CDR1 is MNHNS and CDR2 is SASEGT. V lost 0 bases to trimming and J lost 4 bases; unmatched junction nucleotides: 8. The CDR3 is made up of 16 amino acids. DNA of the CDR3: TGTGCCAGCAGTGAAGCGTTCCAGGGGGCATCGTACGAGCAGTACTTC. Translation gives CASSEAFQGASYEQYF.